The 18 T cell receptor beta chains below come from one sample, sequenced in a study of T cells after yellow fever vaccination. TCRdb reprocessed the 5' RACE reads via MiXCR and lists one record per CDR3 protein. The table records a few hundred thousand distinct CDR3 sequences, less than 20% of them present only once. Here the sequenced sample was PBMCs, taken 5 days after the first yellow fever vaccination. These TCRs come from a man in his late teens or twenties who received the YFV17D yellow fever vaccine.

This rearrangement joins TRBV6-2 or TRBV6-3 to TRBJ1-2, with 7 positions matching TRBD1. Germline V gene sequence: CDR1 MNHEY, CDR2 SVGEGT. J gave up 0 bases and V 11 bases, and 6 bases lay outside the gene matches. The CDR3 extends over 13 amino acids. The CDR3 coding sequence is TGTGCCGGTCACGGGACAGCTAACTATGGCTACACCTTC. It translates to CAGHGTANYGYTF.

Ten or more counts support this clonotype. This chain connects TRBV12-3 or TRBV12-4 to TRBJ2-2; D unclear. V lost 6 bases to trimming and J lost 5 bases, with 4 bases between them. This CDR3 comprises 11 residues. This CDR3 is CASRLTGELFF. CDR3 DNA: TGTGCCAGCAGGTTAACCGGGGAGCTGTTTTTT.

The chain joins TRBV4-2 to TRBJ2-7; D unresolved. The germline V and J ends were trimmed by 0 bases and 6 bases, with 12 bases remaining between them. The CDR3 runs to 14 residues. The germline V gene encodes CDR1 LGHNA and CDR2 YNFKEQ. The CDR3 loop reads CASSQDLLSSEQYV. The CDR3 DNA follows: TGTGCCAGCAGCCAAGATTTGCTATCTTCCGAGCAGTACGTC.

This clonotype appeared a few times. The chain recombines TRBV5-1 with TRBJ2-2; TRBD2 matches 11 bases. Germline CDR1 is SGHRS and CDR2 is YFSETQ. Trimming removed 0 bases from V and 6 bases from J; junction bases left unmatched: 7. CDR3 size: 17 residues. This chain's CDR3 is CASSLAGTSGVPGELFF. In nucleotides, the CDR3 is TGCGCCAGCAGCTTGGCTGGGACTAGCGGAGTGCCCGGGGAGCTGTTTTTT.

This clonotype occurred once. The chain links TRBV24-1 to TRBJ2-3; TRBD1 matches 7 bases. There are 16 residues in the CDR3. The V gene's germline CDR1 is KGHDR and CDR2 SFDVKD. V dropped 4 bases and J dropped 2; count of bases not matched to a gene: 8. The CDR3 here is CATSDGYRGYTDTQYF. In nucleotides, the CDR3 is TGTGCCACCAGTGACGGGTACAGGGGATACACAGATACGCAGTATTTT.

This clonotype turned up a few times. V and J are TRBV18 and TRBJ2-6; tentatively, D is TRBD1 or TRBD2 (5 bases each). The CDR3 totals 17 residues. The V end lost 3 bases, the J end lost 0 bases, and 12 bases lay between the germline ends. Germline V gene sequence: CDR1 KGHSH, CDR2 LQKENI. The CDR3 sequence: CASSPRDAGSGANVLTF. Here the CDR3 DNA reads TGTGCCAGCTCACCTAGGGACGCCGGCTCTGGGGCCAACGTCCTGACTTTC.

This clonotype was seen a handful of times. V and J are TRBV5-1 and TRBJ1-2; a possible D gene is TRBD1 (5 bases). The CDR3 has 14 amino acids. Germline V lookup: CDR1 SGHRS, CDR2 YFSETQ. V shed 0 bases and J shed 6 bases, with 12 bases lying between them. CDR3: CASSLAGGADGYTF. CDR3 nucleotides: TGCGCCAGCAGCTTGGCCGGTGGGGCCGATGGCTACACCTTC.

This clonotype occurred a few times. The rearrangement joins TRBV6-5 to TRBJ1-5; D gene uncertain. Germline V gives CDR1 MNHEY, CDR2 SVGAGI. V lost 4 bases, J lost 5 bases, and 12 bases lay in between. The CDR3 is 14 amino acids. In DNA, the CDR3 is TGTGCCAGCAGTTGGTCCAGGAAAGATCAGCCCCAGCATTTT. Translation: CASSWSRKDQPQHF.

The chain has TRBV30 and TRBJ1-1, with D unresolved. Germline CDR1 reads GTSNPN; CDR2 reads SVGIG (reference sequence). V lost 4 bases, J lost 4 bases, and 10 bases lay in between. This CDR3 is 12 amino acids long. The CDR3 sequence: CAWTMDRTEAFF. The CDR3 DNA follows: TGTGCCTGGACCATGGACCGCACTGAAGCTTTCTTT.

CDR3 coding DNA: TGTGCCAGCAGCGTTGCGGGGTCCGCCTACAATGAGCAGTTCTTC. Residues: CASSVAGSAYNEQFF. The V call is TRBV4-2, the J call TRBJ2-1, with D possibly being TRBD2 (6 bases). The CDR3 covers 15 residues. The V and J ends lost 5 bases and 2 bases respectively, with 13 bases between them. Germline V gene sequence: CDR1 LGHNA, CDR2 YNFKEQ.

The chain employs TRBV18 and TRBJ2-1; D is possibly TRBD2 (5 bases). The CDR3 covers 13 residues. Trimming removed 4 bases from V and 9 bases from J, with 13 bases in between. The germline CDR1 and CDR2 sequences are KGHSH and LQKENI. The DNA for the CDR3 is TGTGCCAGCTCACGCGAGGACCGGGGTGAGCAGTTCTTC. It specifies CASSREDRGEQFF.

J is TRBJ1-1 and V is TRBV5-1; 9 bases match TRBD1. There are 15 residues in the CDR3. Germline V lookup: CDR1 SGHRS, CDR2 YFSETQ. V lost 1 base, J lost 0 bases, and 1 base stayed unmatched. CDR3 nucleotides: TGCGCCAGCAGCTTGTGGACAGGGGTGAACACTGAAGCTTTCTTT. Translation gives CASSLWTGVNTEAFF.

The chain recombines TRBV12-3 or TRBV12-4 with TRBJ1-2, with D hard to call. The CDR3 totals 17 residues. Trimming removed 5 bases at V and 0 bases at J, with 19 bases between. The CDR3 sequence is CASSTSVPPPPNYGYTF. The CDR3 DNA follows: TGTGCCAGCAGTACCAGCGTCCCTCCTCCTCCTAACTATGGCTACACCTTC.

This clonotype has ten or more counts. The rearrangement joins TRBV7-2 to TRBJ2-3, with D hard to call. The germline CDR1 and CDR2 sequences are SGHTA and FQGNSA. The CDR3 consists of 14 residues. With 4 bases removed from V and 2 bases from J, the gap between germline ends came to 10 bases. The CDR3, as DNA: TGTGCCAGCAGCTCACTATGGGACACAGATACGCAGTATTTT. This gives the protein CASSSLWDTDTQYF.

This clonotype has at least ten counts. The V gene is TRBV6-5, the J gene TRBJ2-3; D is ambiguous. With 0 bases removed from V and 1 base from J, the gap between germline ends came to 8 bases. The CDR3 contains 15 residues. Per the germline V gene, CDR1 is MNHEY and CDR2 is SVGAGI. Here the CDR3 reads CASSYSLGRTDTQYF. CDR3 coding DNA: TGTGCCAGCAGTTACTCGTTGGGCCGCACAGATACGCAGTATTTT.

This clonotype has a handful of counts. This chain connects TRBV11-2 to TRBJ1-1; D not certain. Trimming shortened V by 1 base and J by 5 bases, and 8 bases separated the two germline ends. This CDR3 contains 13 residues. Germline V gene lookup returns CDR1 SGHAT and CDR2 FQNNGV. CDR3: CASSLGGLTEAFF. CDR3 coding DNA: TGTGCCAGCAGCTTAGGGGGTTTGACTGAAGCTTTCTTT.

V and J are TRBV7-2 and TRBJ1-1, with TRBD1 as a possible D gene (6 bases). CDR1 is SGHTA, CDR2 FQGNSA, per germline. CDR3 size: 14 residues. Trimming stripped 5 bases from V and 8 bases from J, with 18 bases between. CDR3 loop: CASSKQGAAGEAFF. CDR3 sequence (DNA): TGTGCCAGCAGCAAACAGGGAGCGGCGGGGGAAGCTTTCTTT.

The rearrangement joins TRBV7-8 to TRBJ1-5, with D unclear. Germline V gene lookup returns CDR1 SGHVS and CDR2 FQNEAQ. The V and J ends lost 1 base and 5 bases respectively, with 12 bases between them. The CDR3 loop spans 15 amino acids. CDR3 sequence (DNA): TGTGCCAGCAGCTTAGACCGTTATAGGGATCAGCCCCAGCATTTT. Translating gives CASSLDRYRDQPQHF.